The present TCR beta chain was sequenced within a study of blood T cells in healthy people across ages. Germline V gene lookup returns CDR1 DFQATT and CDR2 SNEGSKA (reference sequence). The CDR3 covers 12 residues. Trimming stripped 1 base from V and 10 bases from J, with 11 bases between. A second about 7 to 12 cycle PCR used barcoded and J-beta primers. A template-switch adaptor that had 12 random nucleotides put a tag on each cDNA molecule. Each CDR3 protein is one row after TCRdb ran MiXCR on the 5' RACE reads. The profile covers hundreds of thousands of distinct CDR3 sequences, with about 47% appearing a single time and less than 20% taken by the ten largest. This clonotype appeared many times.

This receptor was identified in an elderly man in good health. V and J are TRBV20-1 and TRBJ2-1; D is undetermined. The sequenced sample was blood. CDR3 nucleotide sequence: TGCAGTGCTAGAGGACCAGCTCGAGAGCAGTTCTTC. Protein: CSARGPAREQFF.